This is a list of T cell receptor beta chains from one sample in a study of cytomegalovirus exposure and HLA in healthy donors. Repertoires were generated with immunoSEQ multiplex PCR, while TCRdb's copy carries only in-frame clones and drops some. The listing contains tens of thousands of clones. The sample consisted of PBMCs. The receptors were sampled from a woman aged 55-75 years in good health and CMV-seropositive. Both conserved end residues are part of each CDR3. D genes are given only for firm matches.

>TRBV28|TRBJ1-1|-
TGTGCCAGCAGTCAAACAGCGAACACTGAAGCTTTCTTT
CASSQTANTEAFF
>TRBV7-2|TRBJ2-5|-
TGTGCCAGCAGCTTATTTGGGTTGGAGGGAGAGACCCAGTACTTC
CASSLFGLEGETQYF
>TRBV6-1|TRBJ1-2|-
TGTGCCAGCAGCCAAGGCGTGACAACTAACTATGGCTACACCTTC
CASSQGVTTNYGYTF
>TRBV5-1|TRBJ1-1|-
TGCGCCAGCGCCAGCAGACCGGGGACTACATCCTCCACTGAAGCTTTCTTT
CASASRPGTTSSTEAFF
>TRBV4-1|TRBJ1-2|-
TGCGCCAGCAGCCAAGACGACCGACCAGGGTTTGGTAACTATGGCTACACCTTC
CASSQDDRPGFGNYGYTF
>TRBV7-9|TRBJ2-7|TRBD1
TGTGCCAGCAGCTTGCAGAGGACAGGGGATTCCTACGAGCAGTACTTC
CASSLQRTGDSYEQYF
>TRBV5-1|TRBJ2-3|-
TGCGCCAGCAGCCGCGGACAGAGCACAGATACGCAGTATTTT
CASSRGQSTDTQYF
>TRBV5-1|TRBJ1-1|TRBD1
TGCGCCAGCAGCCCCGGGACAGGAGGGGAGATTACTGAAGCTTTCTTT
CASSPGTGGEITEAFF
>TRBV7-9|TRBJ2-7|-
TGTGCCAGCAGCTTAGCGGGGCGCTACGAGCAGTACTTC
CASSLAGRYEQYF
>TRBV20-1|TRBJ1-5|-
TGCAATGGAGGGGTTTGGCAGCCCCAGCATTTT
CNGGVWQPQHF
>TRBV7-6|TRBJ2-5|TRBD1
TGTGCCAGCAGCCTGGGACAGGGGCCCCAAGAGACCCAGTACTTC
CASSLGQGPQETQYF
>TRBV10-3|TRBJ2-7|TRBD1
TGTGCCACCCGGACAGGGTTGTCCTACGAGCAGTACTTC
CATRTGLSYEQYF
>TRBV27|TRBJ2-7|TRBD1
TGTGCCAGCAGGAGAACCGGGACAGGGGGCTACGAGCAGTACTTC
CASRRTGTGGYEQYF
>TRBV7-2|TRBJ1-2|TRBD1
TGTGCCAGCAGCAACCAGACAGGGAACTATGGCTACACCTTC
CASSNQTGNYGYTF
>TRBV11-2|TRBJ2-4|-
TGTGCCAGCAGCCTTCGGGTCGGGGTTTCCAAAAACATTCAGTACTTC
CASSLRVGVSKNIQYF
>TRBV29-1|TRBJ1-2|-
TGCAGCGTTGAAAGGGGGAGTGGTGGCTACACCTTC
CSVERGSGGYTF
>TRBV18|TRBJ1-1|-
TGTGCCAGCTCACCGCCGGGGGGTCGGAACACTGAAGCTTTCTTT
CASSPPGGRNTEAFF
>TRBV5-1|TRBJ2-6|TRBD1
TGCGCCAGCTCGCCGGCGGGGACAGGAGATTCTGGGGCCAACGTCCTGACTTTC
CASSPAGTGDSGANVLTF
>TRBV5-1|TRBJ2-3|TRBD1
TGCGCCAGCAGGCCGGGACAGGGCGCAGATACGCAGTATTTT
CASRPGQGADTQYF
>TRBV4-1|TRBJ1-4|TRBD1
TGCGCCAGCAGCCAACCCGGGACAGGGAGTGAAAAACTGTTTTTT
CASSQPGTGSEKLFF
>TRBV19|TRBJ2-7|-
TGTGCCAGTAGTATTGGAGGGGGGGCCTCCTACGAGCAGTACTTC
CASSIGGGASYEQYF
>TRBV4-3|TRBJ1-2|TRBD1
TGCGCCAGCAGCTACCGGGACAGGGATTCTGGCTACACCTTC
CASSYRDRDSGYTF
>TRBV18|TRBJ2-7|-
TGTGCCAGCTCACTGGGGAGAACTACCTACGAGCAGTACTTC
CASSLGRTTYEQYF
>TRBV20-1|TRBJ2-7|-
TGCAGTGCCGAAGCAGGCTACGAGCAGTACTTC
CSAEAGYEQYF
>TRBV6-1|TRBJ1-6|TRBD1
TGTGCCAGCAGTGAAGCAGGGGACAGGCCATTCGGTTCACCCCTCCACTTT
CASSEAGDRPFGSPLHF
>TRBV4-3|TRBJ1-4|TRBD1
TGCGCCAGCAGCCAAGGGATACGACAGGGTAATGAAAAACTGTTTTTT
CASSQGIRQGNEKLFF
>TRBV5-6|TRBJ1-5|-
TGTGCCAGCAGCACGGGATATAGCAATCAGCCCCAGCATTTT
CASSTGYSNQPQHF
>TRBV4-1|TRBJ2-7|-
TGCGCCAGCAGCCTTCGTAGCTTAAGCTCCTACGAGCAGTACTTC
CASSLRSLSSYEQYF
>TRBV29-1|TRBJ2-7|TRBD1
TGCAGCGTTTGGGGACAGGGGGTGCCTGGGAACGAGCAGTACTTC
CSVWGQGVPGNEQYF
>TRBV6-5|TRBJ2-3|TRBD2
TGTGCCAGCAGGATGCTAGCGGGGCGCACAGATACGCAGTATTTT
CASRMLAGRTDTQYF
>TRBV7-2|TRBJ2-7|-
TGTGCCAGCAGCCGGGACAACTACGAGCAGTACTTC
CASSRDNYEQYF
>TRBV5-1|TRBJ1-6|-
TGCGCCAGCAGCTTGAGAAGTGGAGCAGGGGTGAATTCACCCCTCCACTTT
CASSLRSGAGVNSPLHF
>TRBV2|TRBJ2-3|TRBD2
TGTGCCAGTAGTCGACTAGCGTCTGTTGATACGCAGTATTTT
CASSRLASVDTQYF
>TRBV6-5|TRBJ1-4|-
TGTGCCAGCGGCGACGTCGGGAGTTTGAAAAAACTGTTTTTT
CASGDVGSLKKLFF
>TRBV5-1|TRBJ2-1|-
TGCGCCAGCAGCCTGGGAGCCCGGGTTGGTGACAATGAGCAGTTCTTC
CASSLGARVGDNEQFF
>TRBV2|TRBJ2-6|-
TGTGCCAGCAGCGGAAGACAGGCCACATTCTCTGGGGCCAACGTCCTGACTTTC
CASSGRQATFSGANVLTF